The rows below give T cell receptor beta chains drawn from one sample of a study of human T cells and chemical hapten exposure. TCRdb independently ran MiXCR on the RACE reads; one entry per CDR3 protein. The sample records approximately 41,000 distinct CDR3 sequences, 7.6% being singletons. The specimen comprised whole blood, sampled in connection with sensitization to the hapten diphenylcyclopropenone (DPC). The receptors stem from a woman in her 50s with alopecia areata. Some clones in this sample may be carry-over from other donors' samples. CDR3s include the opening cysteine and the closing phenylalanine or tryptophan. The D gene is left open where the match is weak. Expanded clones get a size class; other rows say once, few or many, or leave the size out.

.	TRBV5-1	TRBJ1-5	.	CASSLASGNNQPQHF	TGCGCCAGCAGCTTGGCTTCCGGGAACAATCAGCCCCAGCATTTT
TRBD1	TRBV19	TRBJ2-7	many	CASTDRGVGEQYF	TGTGCCAGTACGGACAGGGGGGTGGGCGAGCAGTACTTC
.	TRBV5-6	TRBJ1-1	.	CASSPTYGTEAFF	TGTGCCAGCAGCCCGACTTATGGGACTGAAGCTTTCTTT
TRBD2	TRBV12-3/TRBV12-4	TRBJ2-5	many	CASSPSSGRGSQYF	TGTGCCAGCAGTCCCTCCAGCGGGAGAGGGTCCCAGTACTTC
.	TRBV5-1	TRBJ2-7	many	CASSLVPGSSYEQYF	TGCGCCAGCAGCTTGGTCCCGGGGAGCTCCTACGAGCAGTACTTC
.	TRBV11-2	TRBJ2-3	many	CASSFVPLGGDTQYF	TGTGCCAGCAGCTTTGTGCCCCTCGGAGGGGATACGCAGTATTTT
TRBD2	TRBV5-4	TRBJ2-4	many	CASSRGVAGDPMGTKNIQYF	TGTGCCAGCAGCCGAGGAGTAGCGGGAGACCCCATGGGGACCAAAAACATTCAGTACTTC
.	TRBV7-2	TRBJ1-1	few	CASSPSDRTPLGEAFF	TGTGCCAGCAGCCCCAGCGACAGGACCCCACTGGGGGAAGCTTTCTTT
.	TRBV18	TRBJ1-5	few	CASSRSGAGGSNQPQHF	TGTGCCAGCTCACGGTCGGGGGCTGGAGGGAGCAATCAGCCCCAGCATTTT
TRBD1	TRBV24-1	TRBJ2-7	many	CATSDPRDRAYEQYF	TGTGCCACCAGTGATCCCCGGGACAGAGCCTACGAGCAGTACTTC
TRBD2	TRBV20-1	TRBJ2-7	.	CSARKPLAGEYEQYF	TGCAGTGCTAGGAAGCCACTAGCGGGAGAATACGAGCAGTACTTC
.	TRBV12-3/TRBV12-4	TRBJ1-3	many	CASSLSGSGNTIYF	TGTGCCAGCAGTTTATCAGGGTCTGGAAACACCATATATTTT
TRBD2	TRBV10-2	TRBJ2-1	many	CASTPTSGRSSYNEQFF	TGCGCCAGCACCCCTACTAGCGGGAGAAGCTCCTACAATGAGCAGTTCTTC
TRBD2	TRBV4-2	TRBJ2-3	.	CASSQKTSGGPDTQYF	TGTGCCAGCAGCCAGAAGACTAGCGGGGGCCCAGATACGCAGTATTTT
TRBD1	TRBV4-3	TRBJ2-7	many	CASSLQAGGSWEQYF	TGCGCCAGCAGCCTACAGGCAGGGGGATCGTGGGAGCAGTACTTC
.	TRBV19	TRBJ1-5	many	CASSIDPNQPQHF	TGTGCCAGTAGTATAGATCCGAATCAGCCCCAGCATTTT
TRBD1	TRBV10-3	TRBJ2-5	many	CAISTSRGRGEETQYF	TGTGCCATCAGTACTAGCAGGGGGCGCGGGGAAGAGACCCAGTACTTC
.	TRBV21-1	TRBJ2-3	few	CASSKALSFLGTDTQYF	TGTGCCAGCAGCAAAGCCTTGTCTTTTTTGGGCACAGATACGCAGTATTTT
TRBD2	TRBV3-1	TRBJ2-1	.	CASSSYGGASNEQFF	TGTGCCAGCAGTTCATACGGGGGGGCGAGCAATGAGCAGTTCTTC
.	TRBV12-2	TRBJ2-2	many	CASRLAQTSVNTGELFF	TGTGCAAGTCGCTTAGCGCAAACTAGCGTGAACACCGGGGAGCTGTTTTTT
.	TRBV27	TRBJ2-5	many	CASSGRETQYF	TGTGCCAGCAGTGGTCGAGAGACCCAGTACTTC
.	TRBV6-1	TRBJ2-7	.	CASSENRASVYEQYF	TGTGCCAGCAGTGAAAACCGGGCGTCGGTCTACGAGCAGTACTTC
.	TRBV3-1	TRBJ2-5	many	CASSSGLGETQYF	TGTGCCAGCAGCTCAGGGTTAGGAGAGACCCAGTACTTC
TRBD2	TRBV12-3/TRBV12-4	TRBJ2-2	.	CASSLASGNTGELFF	TGTGCCAGCAGTTTGGCTAGCGGGAACACCGGGGAGCTGTTTTTT
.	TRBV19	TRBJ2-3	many	CASSGMTSTDTQYF	TGTGCCAGTTCCGGCATGACTAGCACAGATACGCAGTATTTT
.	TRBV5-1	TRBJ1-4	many	CASSQSTGQNEKLFF	TGCGCCAGCAGCCAATCGACAGGCCAGAATGAAAAACTGTTTTTT
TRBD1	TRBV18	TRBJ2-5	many	CASSGQGWYQETQYF	TGTGCCAGCTCAGGACAGGGATGGTACCAAGAGACCCAGTACTTC
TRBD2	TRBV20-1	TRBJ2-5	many	CSASASGGETQYF	TGCAGTGCTAGCGCTAGCGGGGGAGAGACCCAGTACTTC
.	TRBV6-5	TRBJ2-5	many	CASRPGPPETQYF	TGTGCCAGCAGACCGGGACCGCCGGAGACCCAGTACTTC
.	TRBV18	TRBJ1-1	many	CASSIGQSVEAFF	TGTGCCAGCTCAATCGGACAGTCCGTTGAAGCTTTCTTT
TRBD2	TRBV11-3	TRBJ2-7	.	CASSSAGTSPIYEQYF	TGTGCCAGCAGCTCGGCCGGGACTAGCCCAATCTACGAGCAGTACTTC
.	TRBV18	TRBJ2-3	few	CASSPPMGPDTQYF	TGTGCCAGCTCACCACCGATGGGGCCAGATACGCAGTATTTT
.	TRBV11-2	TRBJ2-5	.	CASSPDRRETQYF	TGTGCCAGCAGCCCCGACAGGAGAGAGACCCAGTACTTC
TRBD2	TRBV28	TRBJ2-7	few	CASSMTSGASYEQYF	TGTGCCAGCAGCATGACTAGCGGGGCCTCCTACGAGCAGTACTTC
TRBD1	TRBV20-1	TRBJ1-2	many	CSASGTGALYYGYTF	TGCAGTGCTTCCGGGACAGGGGCCTTATACTATGGCTACACCTTC
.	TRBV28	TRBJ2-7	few	CASSPQAGPVTYEQYF	TGTGCCAGCAGTCCCCAAGCGGGCCCTGTCACCTACGAGCAGTACTTC
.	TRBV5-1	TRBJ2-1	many	CASSLAGGEQFF	TGCGCCAGCAGCTTGGCTGGGGGTGAGCAGTTCTTC
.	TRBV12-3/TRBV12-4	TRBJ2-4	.	CACSPKGDIQYF	TGTGCCTGCAGCCCCAAGGGGGACATTCAGTACTTC
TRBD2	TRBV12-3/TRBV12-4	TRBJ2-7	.	CASSSTSGPYEQYF	TGTGCCAGCAGCTCGACTAGCGGTCCCTACGAGCAGTACTTC
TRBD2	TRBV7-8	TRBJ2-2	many	CASSSFLPVGLAGGGTGELFF	TGTGCCAGCAGCTCATTCCTCCCTGTCGGACTAGCGGGAGGAGGCACCGGGGAGCTGTTTTTT
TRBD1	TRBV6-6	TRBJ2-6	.	CASSSRGTGGPKRGANVLTF	TGTGCCAGCAGTTCTCGTGGGACAGGGGGCCCCAAGAGGGGGGCCAACGTCCTGACTTTC
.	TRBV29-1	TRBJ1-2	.	CSVKDGYGYTF	TGCAGCGTGAAGGACGGCTATGGCTACACCTTC
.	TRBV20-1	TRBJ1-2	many	CSASRWDNYGYTF	TGCAGTGCTAGCCGGTGGGACAACTATGGCTACACCTTC
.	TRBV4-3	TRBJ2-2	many	CASSQDFRVDGELFF	TGCGCCAGCAGCCAAGATTTCCGGGTGGACGGGGAGCTGTTTTTT